This T cell receptor beta chain was found in a study of Ad26.COV2.S vaccination and SARS-CoV-2 variants. Treatment in this sample: approximately 18 received Ad26.COV2.S at low or high dose, single or two shots; 5 received placebo; per-sample allocation not given. The investigators took samples on day 63 after the first vaccine or placebo injection. Its platform was an Ad26 vector, and its expressed antigen was Wuhan-strain SARS-CoV-2 spike. Sequenced by immunoSEQ multiplex PCR; TCRdb stores in-frame clones only, minus some. The sample has fewer than 900,000 clones, roughly 90% seen once. CDR3 length: 15 amino acids. The germline V and J ends were trimmed by 7 bases and 4 bases, with 19 bases remaining between them. Germline values: CDR1 LGHDT, CDR2 YNNKEL (reference sequence).

This TCR came from a person between 18 and 65 years old who received the Ad26.COV2.S COVID-19 vaccine or a placebo. The chain couples TRBV3-1 (or the pseudogene TRBV3-2) to TRBJ1-2; D unresolved. This material consisted of peripheral blood, taken in a trial of Ad26.COV2.S vaccine versus placebo. The CDR3 DNA sequence: TGTGCCAGCACCCCGACACCCGTGGAAGGCTATGGCTACACCTTC. It encodes CASTPTPVEGYGYTF.